One and the same sample provided the 30 T cell receptor beta chains below, sequenced in a study of blood T cells in healthy people across ages. A second about 6 to 12 cycle PCR used barcoded and J-beta primers. TCRdb reprocessed the 5' RACE reads via MiXCR and lists one record per CDR3 protein. The sample records about 730,000 distinct CDR3 sequences, 35% to 45% being singletons. The sequenced sample consisted of blood. All receptors derive from a woman in her sixties or seventies in good health.

This clonotype was observed a handful of times. The rearrangement links TRBV7-2 to TRBJ1-5, with TRBD1 identical over 11 bases. Germline V gene sequence: CDR1 SGHTA, CDR2 FQGNSA. V gave up 4 bases and J gave up 5 bases; unmatched junction bases: 13. The CDR3 length is 18 residues. The CDR3 nucleotides are TGTGCCAGCAGCTCTCCGGGACAGGGGGGGATTTGGGATCAGCCCCAGCATTTT. This sequence encodes CASSSPGQGGIWDQPQHF.

In its sample, this clonotype was seen many times. The rearrangement joins TRBV6-2 or TRBV6-3 to TRBJ2-1; 8 bases agree with TRBD1. This CDR3 is 13 amino acids long. The V segment lost 8 bases and the J segment 2 bases; nucleotides outside the gene matches: 2. Per the germline V gene, CDR1 is MNHEY and CDR2 is SVGEGT. CDR3 in DNA: TGTGCCAGCGAACAGGGGGCCTACAATGAGCAGTTCTTC. It translates to CASEQGAYNEQFF.

The rearrangement uses TRBV6-4 and TRBJ2-3; D gene ambiguous. From germline, CDR1 is MRHNA and CDR2 SNTAGT. V was cut by 3 bases and J by 6 bases, with 13 bases left in between. The CDR3 totals 14 residues. CDR3 region: CASSEGPSVDTQYF. CDR3 coding DNA: TGTGCCAGCAGTGAAGGTCCTTCAGTGGATACGCAGTATTTT.

This clonotype was recorded a few times. The chain recombines TRBV7-3 with TRBJ2-3; tentatively, D is TRBD2 (6 bases). Trimming shortened V by 5 bases and J by 2 bases, and 23 bases separated the two germline ends. This CDR3 has 18 residues. Germline CDR1 reads SGHTA; CDR2 reads FQGTGA. The chain's CDR3 is CASSPTRDFTPLTDTQYF. CDR3 sequence (DNA): TGTGCCAGCAGCCCCACCCGGGACTTTACCCCTCTCACAGATACGCAGTATTTT.

This clonotype was seen only a few times. The chain has TRBV7-9 and TRBJ1-5; TRBD1 might be the D (6 bases). Trimming took off 2 bases at V and 0 bases at J, with 14 bases between the two ends. The CDR3 covers 17 residues. The germline V gene has CDR1 SEHNR and CDR2 FQNEAQ (reference sequence). In DNA form, the CDR3 reads TGTGCCAGCAGCTTACGCGACAGGAGCCATAGCAATCAGCCCCAGCATTTT. Residues: CASSLRDRSHSNQPQHF.

This clonotype was observed once. This chain uses TRBV11-1 with TRBJ2-7; D might be TRBD1 or TRBD2, each matching 5 bases. V lost 5 bases and J 2 bases, leaving 19 bases between the germline ends. This CDR3 comprises 16 residues. CDR1 is SGHAT and CDR2 is FQDESV in the germline V gene (reference sequence). This CDR3 is CASSQVAGALTYEQYF. CDR3 DNA sequence: TGTGCCAGCAGCCAAGTGGCCGGGGCACTGACCTACGAGCAGTACTTC.

The chain couples TRBV7-8 to TRBJ1-1, with 8 bases fitting TRBD1. The CDR3 runs 15 residues. With 5 bases clipped from V and 4 bases from J, the junction kept 9 bases outside the gene matches. Germline V CDR1 and CDR2: SGHVS, FQNEAQ. CDR3 DNA sequence: TGTGCCAGCAGCCTCCAGACAGGGGTGGGCACTGAAGCTTTCTTT. It specifies CASSLQTGVGTEAFF.

This clonotype appeared once. CDR3 sequence reads: CSAPALAGVTDTQYF. The CDR3 nucleotides are TGCAGTGCCCCCGCACTAGCGGGGGTAACAGATACGCAGTATTTT. This chain connects TRBV20-1 to TRBJ2-3, with TRBD2 matching 11 bases. V shed 6 bases and J 3 bases; nucleotides not matched to a gene: 8. Looked up from germline, CDR1 is DFQATT and CDR2 is SNEGSKA (reference sequence). This CDR3 spans 15 amino acids.

The gene calls are TRBV29-1 and TRBJ1-2; D call uncertain. Trimming left V 6 bases short and J 4 bases short, with 12 bases between. Germline V gives CDR1 SQVTM, CDR2 ANQGSEA. The length of the CDR3 is 12 residues. The CDR3 coding sequence is TGCAGCGTGCCCCGACAACCCTATGGCTACACCTTC. It is translated as CSVPRQPYGYTF.

This clonotype was found many times. The CDR3 loop is CASSYPSSYNEQFF. CDR3 in DNA: TGTGCCAGCAGCTACCCGAGCTCCTACAATGAGCAGTTCTTC. V and J are TRBV7-2 and TRBJ2-1; D unclear. Between the trimmed V and J ends, which lost 4 bases and 0 bases, there was a span of 7 bases. There are 14 residues in the CDR3. Germline loops: CDR1 SGHTA, CDR2 FQGNSA.

This chain links TRBV20-1 with TRBJ1-2; possibly TRBD1 for D (5 bases). From germline, CDR1 is DFQATT and CDR2 SNEGSKA (reference sequence). V dropped 5 bases and J dropped 1 base, with 11 bases sitting between them. The CDR3 extends over 13 amino acids. The DNA of the CDR3 is TGCAGTGCTCTCGGGACGCTTAACTATGGCTACACCTTC. As protein: CSALGTLNYGYTF.

Only a few counts were recorded for this clonotype. The CDR3 loop reads CSVGRLAGDEQFF. Here the CDR3 DNA reads TGCAGCGTTGGGAGACTAGCGGGAGATGAGCAGTTCTTC. This sequence joins TRBV29-1 and TRBJ2-1; 12 nucleotides line up with TRBD2. Per the germline V gene, CDR1 is SQVTM and CDR2 is ANQGSEA. V dropped 4 bases and J dropped 8; count of bases not matched to a gene: 3. The CDR3 spans 13 residues.

The chain joins TRBV9 to TRBJ2-3; 8 bases fit TRBD1. This CDR3 contains 15 residues. With 4 bases clipped from V and 3 bases from J, the junction kept 7 bases outside the gene matches. Germline assignment: CDR1 SGDLS and CDR2 YYNGEE. CDR3 nucleotides: TGTGCCAGCAGCTCCCAGGGGGCTTCGACAGATACGCAGTATTTT. Residues: CASSSQGASTDTQYF. The variable domain in full, completed from reference TRBV9 and TRBJ2-3, reads DSGVTQTPKHLITATGQRVTLRCSPRSGDLSVYWYQQSLDQGLQFLIQYYNGEERAKGNILERFSAQQFPDLHSELNLSSLELGDSALYFCASSSQGASTDTQYFGPGTRLTVL.

The genes are TRBV7-8 and TRBJ2-5; the D gene is possibly TRBD2 (6 bases). V lost 6 bases and J 1 base, leaving 18 bases between the germline ends. This CDR3 is 16 amino acids long. Germline CDR1 is SGHVS and CDR2 is FQNEAQ. The DNA for the CDR3 is TGTGCCAGCAGGTATGCAGAACGGACTATCCAAGAGACCCAGTACTTC. It specifies CASRYAERTIQETQYF.

The chain combines TRBV7-6 with TRBJ2-3, with 9 bases matching TRBD1. Germline V gives CDR1 SGHVS, CDR2 FNYEAQ. J gave up 1 base and V 8 bases, and 13 bases lay outside the gene matches. The CDR3 is made up of 17 amino acids. DNA of the CDR3: TGTGCCAGCGAGGGGACAGGGAGAGGTTTAGGCACAGATACGCAGTATTTT. Translation: CASEGTGRGLGTDTQYF. Combining the CDR3 with reference TRBV7-6 and TRBJ2-3 gives the whole variable domain GAGVSQSPRYKVTKRGQDVALRCDPISGHVSLYWYRQALGQGPEFLTYFNYEAQQDKSGLPNDRFSAERPEGSISTLTIQRTEQRDSAMYRCASEGTGRGLGTDTQYFGPGTRLTVL.

The sample holds one count of this clonotype. A much more abundant neighbour one base away suggests this may be a read error. The chain links TRBV11-2 to TRBJ2-7; 9 nucleotides line up with TRBD1. CDR1 and CDR2 from the germline V gene are SGHAT and FQNNGV. The CDR3 extends over 16 amino acids. Germline trimming cut 5 bases from V and 1 base from J; bases unmatched to any gene: 9. The CDR3 DNA sequence: TGTGCCAGCAGCCCCTCTTCGGGACAGGGATCCTACGAGCAGTACTTC. This translates into CASSPSSGQGSYEQYF.

Ten or more counts support this clonotype. CDR3 sequence reads: CSAMPIAASTDTQYF. The CDR3 DNA reads TGCAGTGCAATGCCGATAGCGGCTAGCACAGATACGCAGTATTTT. V usage is TRBV20-1 and J usage is TRBJ2-3, with D tentatively TRBD2 (6 bases). V was clipped by 6 bases and J by 0 bases, with 16 bases between them. The CDR3 is 15 residues long. From germline, CDR1 is DFQATT and CDR2 SNEGSKA (reference sequence).

This clonotype was seen at least ten times. This sequence joins TRBV30 and TRBJ2-7, with 7 bases matching TRBD1. Germline CDR1 reads GTSNPN; CDR2 reads SVGIG (reference sequence). The CDR3 sequence is 14 residues long. V trimming: 5 bases; J trimming: 2 bases; junction bases outside the gene matches: 9. For the CDR3, the DNA is TGTGCCTGGGGGATGGGGACAGTCGCCTACGAGCAGTACTTC. The encoded protein is CAWGMGTVAYEQYF.

In this sample, this clonotype turned up a few times. V is TRBV4-3 and J is TRBJ2-1; 10 bases match TRBD2. Germline assignment: CDR1 LGHNA and CDR2 YSLEER. With V trimmed by 4 bases and J by 8 bases, 11 bases remained unmatched. CDR3 length equals 16 residues. This chain's CDR3 is CASSPLGLAALDEQFF. The DNA for the CDR3 is TGCGCCAGCAGCCCTCTAGGACTAGCGGCGTTAGATGAGCAGTTCTTC.

The sample holds a few counts of this clonotype. V is TRBV28 and J is TRBJ2-5; the D is unclear. Trimming removed 6 bases at V and 5 bases at J, with 16 bases between. This CDR3 spans 14 amino acids. Germline V CDR1 and CDR2: MDHEN, SYDVKM. The CDR3 DNA follows: TGTGCCAGCAGCCCCTCACGCTTTACGGAGACCCAGTACTTC. This translates into CASSPSRFTETQYF. Supplemented by reference TRBV28 and TRBJ2-5, the full variable domain reads DVKVTQSSRYLVKRTGEKVFLECVQDMDHENMFWYRQDPGLGLRLIYFSYDVKMKEKGDIPEGYSVSREKKERFSLILESASTNQTSMYLCASSPSRFTETQYFGPGTRLLVL.

V gene TRBV5-6 combines with J gene TRBJ1-4; the D is unclear. Trimming removed 1 base from V and 0 bases from J, with 10 bases in between. The CDR3 extends over 16 amino acids. Germline values: CDR1 SGHDT, CDR2 YYEEEE. DNA for the CDR3: TGTGCCAGCAGCTTGTTAAAAGGACCAACTAATGAAAAACTGTTTTTT. It is translated as CASSLLKGPTNEKLFF.

Turning to this clonotype: A junction boundary mismatches the germline segment, possibly from a read error. The chain carries TRBV27 and TRBJ2-1, with 7 bases that match TRBD1. The CDR3 is made up of 15 amino acids. CDR1 MNHEY and CDR2 SMNVEV come from the germline V gene (reference sequence). DNA for the CDR3: TGTGCCAGCAGTGACAGGGTGGGCCGTGGAGAGACCCAGGTCTTC. It codes for CASSDRVGRGETQVF.

The chain recombines TRBV7-9 with TRBJ2-5; D not resolved. The CDR3 is made up of 10 amino acids. Trimming stripped 5 bases from V and 11 bases from J, with 9 bases between. CDR1 is SEHNR, CDR2 FQNEAQ, per germline (reference sequence). The CDR3 DNA reads as TGTGCCAGCAGCCACTTGGTGCAGTACTTC. Translated: CASSHLVQYF.

This clonotype was seen only a few times. This chain links TRBV5-1 with TRBJ2-2, with 7 bases that match TRBD1. V was pared by 3 bases and J by 5 bases, with 7 bases of the junction left unmatched. Germline CDR1 reads SGHRS; CDR2 reads YFSETQ. This CDR3 has 15 residues. CDR3 protein: CASSSDRVGTGELFF. The DNA for the CDR3 is TGCGCCAGCAGCTCTGACAGGGTTGGGACCGGGGAGCTGTTTTTT.

The rearrangement uses TRBV27 and TRBJ2-1; D is possibly TRBD2 (5 bases). V shed 5 bases and J shed 4 bases, with 15 bases lying between them. Looked up from germline, CDR1 is MNHEY and CDR2 is SMNVEV (reference sequence). CDR3 length: 15 residues. CDR3 loop: CASSPLLASYNEQFF. CDR3 nucleotides: TGTGCCAGCAGTCCCCTCTTAGCGAGTTACAATGAGCAGTTCTTC.

The table lists this clonotype with a few counts. The CDR3 sequence is CASSPRGRSFEAFF. In DNA, the CDR3 is TGTGCCAGCAGCCCCCGGGGCAGGTCCTTTGAAGCTTTCTTT. This chain uses TRBV4-2 with TRBJ1-1, with D tentatively TRBD1 (5 bases). Trimming removed 4 bases from V and 7 bases from J, with 16 bases in between. Germline-derived CDR1 and CDR2 are LGHNA and YNFKEQ. The CDR3 contains 14 residues.

This rearrangement joins TRBV4-2 to TRBJ2-7; D assignment may be TRBD1 or TRBD2 (6 bases each). The CDR3 covers 17 residues. CDR1 and CDR2 from the germline V gene are LGHNA and YNFKEQ. Trimming pared 0 bases from V and 2 bases from J, leaving 17 bases between. CDR3 loop: CASSQEGGQGGTYEQYF. CDR3 bases: TGTGCCAGCAGCCAAGAAGGCGGACAAGGGGGGACCTACGAGCAGTACTTC.

Turning to this clonotype: A much larger clone differs from this one at a single base, so this may be a read error. For the CDR3, the DNA is TGTGCCAACAGCGCCGACAGGCGGAAGACCCAGTACTTC. Encoded protein: CANSADRRKTQYF. The chain combines TRBV9 with TRBJ2-7; TRBD1 might be the D (6 bases). The J call may be in error: the DNA end matches TRBJ2-5 better. Germline V gene lookup returns CDR1 SGDLS and CDR2 YYNGEE. The CDR3 is 13 residues long.

The chain is built from TRBV30 and TRBJ2-6; D is unresolved. The CDR3 runs to 13 residues. With 3 bases removed from V and 4 bases from J, the gap between germline ends came to 7 bases. Germline CDR1 GTSNPN, CDR2 SVGIG (reference sequence). CDR3 region: CAWSGSGANVLTF. The CDR3 DNA is TGTGCCTGGAGCGGCTCCGGGGCCAACGTCCTGACTTTC. The full variable domain, in which reference TRBV30 and TRBJ2-6 provide the parts outside the CDR3, is SQTIHQWPATLVQPVGSPLSLECTVEGTSNPNLYWYRQAAGRGLQLLFYSVGIGQISSEVPQNLSASRPQDRQFILSSKKLLLSDSGFYLCAWSGSGANVLTFGAGSRLTVL.

The chain carries TRBV20-1 and TRBJ2-7, with D possibly matching TRBD1 (6 bases). The V and J ends lost 6 bases and 3 bases respectively, with 15 bases between them. The length of the CDR3 is 13 residues. Germline CDR1 DFQATT, CDR2 SNEGSKA (reference sequence). This CDR3 is CSAPTGKIYEQYF. The CDR3 DNA reads TGCAGTGCCCCGACAGGAAAGATCTACGAGCAGTACTTC.